This T cell receptor beta chain was sequenced in a study of tumor and adjacent non-tumor tissue in lung cancer. Study details: Each sample yielded approximately 4.2 million productive TCRbeta reads on average. Study-level findings and limits: Tumor tissue had significantly higher TCR diversity than normal lung.

RNA was extracted from bulk tissue without any cell sorting. Notes on this clonotype: Its antigen is not known. This may be a read error: a much more frequent sequence differs by one nucleotide.

A modified ARM-PCR protocol with three rounds of nested PCR amplified TCRbeta. Via MiXCR, TCRdb re-called the multiplex PCR reads, giving one row per CDR3 protein. This table has about 120,000 distinct CDR3 sequences, roughly 84% appearing once. Sample: lung tumor tissue. This TCR came from a man aged 70-80 years with non-small cell lung cancer.

The CDR3 DNA reads TGTGCCAGCAGCGTTGGACACGGGAATTCACCCCTCCACTTT. Its protein product is CASSVGHGNSPLHF. The genes are TRBV9 and TRBJ1-6; TRBD1 might be the D (5 bases). This CDR3 contains 14 residues. Trimming took off 2 bases at V and 7 bases at J, with 10 bases between the two ends. The germline V gene encodes CDR1 SGDLS and CDR2 YYNGEE. Based on the CDR3 plus reference TRBV9 and TRBJ1-6, the full variable domain is DSGVTQTPKHLITATGQRVTLRCSPRSGDLSVYWYQQSLDQGLQFLIQYYNGEERAKGNILERFSAQQFPDLHSELNLSSLELGDSALYFCASSVGHGNSPLHFGNGTRLTVT.